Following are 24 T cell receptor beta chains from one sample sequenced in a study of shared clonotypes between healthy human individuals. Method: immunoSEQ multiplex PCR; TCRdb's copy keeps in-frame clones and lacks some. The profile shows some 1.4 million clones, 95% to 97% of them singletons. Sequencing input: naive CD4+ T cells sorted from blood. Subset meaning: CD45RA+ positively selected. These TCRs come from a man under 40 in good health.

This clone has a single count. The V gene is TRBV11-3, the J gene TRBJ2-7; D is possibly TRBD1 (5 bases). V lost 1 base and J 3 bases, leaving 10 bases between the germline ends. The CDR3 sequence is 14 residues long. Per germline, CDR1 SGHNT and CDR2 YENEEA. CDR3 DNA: TGTGCCAGCAGCTTAGGGCAGGGTTACTACGAGCAGTACTTC. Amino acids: CASSLGQGYYEQYF.

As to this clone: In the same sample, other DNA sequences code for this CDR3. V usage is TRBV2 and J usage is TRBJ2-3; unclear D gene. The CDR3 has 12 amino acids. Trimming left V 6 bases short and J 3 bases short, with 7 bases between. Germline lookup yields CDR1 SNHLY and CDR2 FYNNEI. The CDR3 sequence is CASRGTTDTQYF. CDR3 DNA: TGTGCCAGCAGGGGCACGACAGATACGCAGTATTTT.

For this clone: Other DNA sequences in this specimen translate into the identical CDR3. The CDR3: CASSGGSYEQYF. In nucleotides, the CDR3 is TGTGCCAGCAGTGGGGGGTCCTACGAGCAGTACTTC. The J gene is TRBJ2-7, the V gene TRBV2; either TRBD1 or TRBD2 may fit D (5 bases each). There are 12 residues in the CDR3. The V gene's germline CDR1 is SNHLY and CDR2 FYNNEI. The V end was cut by 4 bases, the J end by 1 base, with 5 bases between.

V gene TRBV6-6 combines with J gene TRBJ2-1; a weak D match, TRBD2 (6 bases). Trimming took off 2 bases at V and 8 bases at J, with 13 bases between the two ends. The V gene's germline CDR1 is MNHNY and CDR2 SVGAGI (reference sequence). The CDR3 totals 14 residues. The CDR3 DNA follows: TGTGCCAGCAGTTACCGCGGGATGGGGGATGAGCAGTTCTTC. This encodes CASSYRGMGDEQFF.

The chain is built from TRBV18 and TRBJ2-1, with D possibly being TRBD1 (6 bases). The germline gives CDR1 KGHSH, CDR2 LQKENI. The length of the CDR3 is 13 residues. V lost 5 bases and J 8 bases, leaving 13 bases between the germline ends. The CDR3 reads CASSSRGADEQFF. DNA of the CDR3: TGTGCCAGCTCATCCAGGGGAGCCGATGAGCAGTTCTTC.

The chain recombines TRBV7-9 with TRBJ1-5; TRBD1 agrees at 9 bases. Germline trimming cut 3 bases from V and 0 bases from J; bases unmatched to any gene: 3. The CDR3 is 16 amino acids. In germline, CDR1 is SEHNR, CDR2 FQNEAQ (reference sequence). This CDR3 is CASSFTGGVSNQPQHF. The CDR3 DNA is TGTGCCAGCAGCTTTACAGGGGGCGTTAGCAATCAGCCCCAGCATTTT.

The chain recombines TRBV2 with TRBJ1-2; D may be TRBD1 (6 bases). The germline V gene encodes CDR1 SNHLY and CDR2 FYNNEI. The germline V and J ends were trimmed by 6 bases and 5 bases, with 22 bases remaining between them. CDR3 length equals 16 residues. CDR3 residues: CASSPSRGRVAYGYTF. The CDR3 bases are TGTGCCAGCAGCCCCTCGAGGGGGAGGGTTGCGTATGGCTACACCTTC.

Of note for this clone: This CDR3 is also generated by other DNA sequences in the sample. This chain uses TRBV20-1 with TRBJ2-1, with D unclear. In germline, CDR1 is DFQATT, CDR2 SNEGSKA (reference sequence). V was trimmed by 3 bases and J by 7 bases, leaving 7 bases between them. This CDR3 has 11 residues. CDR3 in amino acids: CSASSRNEQFF. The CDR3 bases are TGCAGTGCTAGTTCCAGGAATGAGCAGTTCTTC.

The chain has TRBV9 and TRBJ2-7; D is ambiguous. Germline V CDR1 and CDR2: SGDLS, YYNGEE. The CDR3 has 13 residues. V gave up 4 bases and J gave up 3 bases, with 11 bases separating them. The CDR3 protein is CASSPLPGYEQYF. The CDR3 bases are TGTGCCAGCAGCCCCCTGCCCGGCTACGAGCAGTACTTC.

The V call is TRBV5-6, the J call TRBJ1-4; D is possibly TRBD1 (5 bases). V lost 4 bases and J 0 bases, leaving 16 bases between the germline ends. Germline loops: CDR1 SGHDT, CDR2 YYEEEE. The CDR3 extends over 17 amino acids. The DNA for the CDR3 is TGTGCCAGCAGCCCTGGGGACTTAGCCGCAACTAATGAAAAACTGTTTTTT. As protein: CASSPGDLAATNEKLFF.

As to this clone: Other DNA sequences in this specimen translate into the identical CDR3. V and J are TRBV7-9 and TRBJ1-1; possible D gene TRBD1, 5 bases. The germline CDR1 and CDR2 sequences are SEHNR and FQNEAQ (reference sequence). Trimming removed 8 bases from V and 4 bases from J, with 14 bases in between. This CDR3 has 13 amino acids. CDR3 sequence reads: CASSSTRGTEAFF. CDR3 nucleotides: TGTGCCAGCTCGAGCACTAGGGGCACTGAAGCTTTCTTT. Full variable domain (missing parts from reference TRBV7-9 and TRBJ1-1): DTGVSQNPRHKITKRGQNVTFRCDPISEHNRLYWYRQTLGQGPEFLTYFQNEAQLEKSRLLSDRFSAERPKGSFSTLEIQRTEQGDSAMYLCASSSTRGTEAFFGQGTRLTVV.

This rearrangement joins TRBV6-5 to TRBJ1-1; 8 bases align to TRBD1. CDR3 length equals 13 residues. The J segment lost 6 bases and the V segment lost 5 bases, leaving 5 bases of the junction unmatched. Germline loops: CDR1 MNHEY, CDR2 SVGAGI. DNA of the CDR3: TGTGCCAGCAGTCCCACAGGGGGGGCTGAAGCTTTCTTT. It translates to CASSPTGGAEAFF.

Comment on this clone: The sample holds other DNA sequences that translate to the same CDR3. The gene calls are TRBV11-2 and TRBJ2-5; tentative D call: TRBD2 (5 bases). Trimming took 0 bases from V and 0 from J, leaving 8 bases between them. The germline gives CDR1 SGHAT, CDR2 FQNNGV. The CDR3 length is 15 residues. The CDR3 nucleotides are TGTGCCAGCAGCTTAGATCGGGGAGACCAAGAGACCCAGTACTTC. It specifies CASSLDRGDQETQYF.

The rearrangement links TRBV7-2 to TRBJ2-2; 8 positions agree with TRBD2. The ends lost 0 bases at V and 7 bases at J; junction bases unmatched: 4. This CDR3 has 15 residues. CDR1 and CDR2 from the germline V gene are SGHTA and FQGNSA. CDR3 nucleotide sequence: TGTGCCAGCAGCTTAGCAGCGGGAGTCGGCGGGGAGCTGTTTTTT. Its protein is CASSLAAGVGGELFF.

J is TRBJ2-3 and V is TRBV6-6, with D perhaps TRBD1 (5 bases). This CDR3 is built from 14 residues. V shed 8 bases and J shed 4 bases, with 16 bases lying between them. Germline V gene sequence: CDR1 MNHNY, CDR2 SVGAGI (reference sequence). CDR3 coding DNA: TGTGCCAGCGGACAAGGTCCCGGAGCAGATACGCAGTATTTT. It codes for CASGQGPGADTQYF.

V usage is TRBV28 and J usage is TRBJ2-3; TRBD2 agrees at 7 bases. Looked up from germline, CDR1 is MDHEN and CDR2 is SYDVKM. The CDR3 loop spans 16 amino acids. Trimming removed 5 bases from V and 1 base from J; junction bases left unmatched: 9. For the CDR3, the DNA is TGTGCCAGCAGTGGTATATGGACTAGGGGCACAGATACGCAGTATTTT. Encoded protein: CASSGIWTRGTDTQYF.

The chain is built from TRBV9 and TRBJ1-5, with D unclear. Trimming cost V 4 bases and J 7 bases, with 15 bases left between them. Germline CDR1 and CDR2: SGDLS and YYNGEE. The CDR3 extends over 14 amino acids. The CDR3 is CASSSTREWQPQHF. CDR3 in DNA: TGTGCCAGCAGCTCGACCCGAGAATGGCAGCCCCAGCATTTT.

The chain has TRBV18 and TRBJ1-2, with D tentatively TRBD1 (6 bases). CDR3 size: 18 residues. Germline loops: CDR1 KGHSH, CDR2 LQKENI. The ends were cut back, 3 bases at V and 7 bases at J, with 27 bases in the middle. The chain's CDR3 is CASSPSVFLDRILGGYTF. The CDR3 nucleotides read TGTGCCAGCTCACCTTCAGTATTCCTTGACAGGATCTTGGGTGGCTACACCTTC.

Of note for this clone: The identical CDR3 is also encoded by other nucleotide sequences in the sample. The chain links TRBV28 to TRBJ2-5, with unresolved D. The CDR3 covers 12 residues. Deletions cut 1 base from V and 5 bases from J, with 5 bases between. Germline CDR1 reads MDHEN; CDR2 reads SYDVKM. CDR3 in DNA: TGTGCCAGCAGTTTATTTGGTGAGACCCAGTACTTC. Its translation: CASSLFGETQYF.

The CDR3 region has the DNA TGTGCCAGCAGTCTAGCAACAGATACGCAGTATTTT. Its translation is CASSLATDTQYF. The chain is built from TRBV6-6 and TRBJ2-3; a possible D gene is TRBD2 (5 bases). V shed 5 bases and J shed 3 bases, with 6 bases lying between them. The CDR3 is 12 residues long. The germline CDR1 and CDR2 sequences are MNHNY and SVGAGI (reference sequence).

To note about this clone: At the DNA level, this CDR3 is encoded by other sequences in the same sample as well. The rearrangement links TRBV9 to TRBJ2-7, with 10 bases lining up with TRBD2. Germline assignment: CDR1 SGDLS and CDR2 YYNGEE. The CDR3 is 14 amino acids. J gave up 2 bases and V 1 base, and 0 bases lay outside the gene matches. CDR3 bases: TGTGCCAGCAGCGTAACTAGCGGGACCTACGAGCAGTACTTC. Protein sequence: CASSVTSGTYEQYF.

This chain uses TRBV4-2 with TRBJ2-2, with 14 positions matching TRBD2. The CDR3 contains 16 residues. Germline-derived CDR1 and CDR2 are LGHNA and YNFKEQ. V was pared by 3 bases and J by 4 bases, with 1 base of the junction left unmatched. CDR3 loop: CASSQGLAGATGELFF. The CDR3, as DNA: TGTGCCAGCAGCCAGGGACTAGCGGGAGCCACCGGGGAGCTGTTTTTT.

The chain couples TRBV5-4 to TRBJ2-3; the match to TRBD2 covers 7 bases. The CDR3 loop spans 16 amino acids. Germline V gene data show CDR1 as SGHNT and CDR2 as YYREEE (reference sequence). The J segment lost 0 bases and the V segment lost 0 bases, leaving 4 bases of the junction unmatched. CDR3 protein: CASSLVGRGSTDTQYF. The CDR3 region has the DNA TGTGCCAGCAGCTTGGTTGGGAGGGGAAGCACAGATACGCAGTATTTT.

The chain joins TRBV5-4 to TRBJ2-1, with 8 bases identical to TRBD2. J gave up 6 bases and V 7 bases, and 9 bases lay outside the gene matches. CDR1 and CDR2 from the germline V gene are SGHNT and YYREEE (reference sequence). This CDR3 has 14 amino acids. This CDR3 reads CASVSKGLGNEQFF. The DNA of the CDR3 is TGTGCCAGCGTCAGTAAGGGACTAGGCAATGAGCAGTTCTTC.